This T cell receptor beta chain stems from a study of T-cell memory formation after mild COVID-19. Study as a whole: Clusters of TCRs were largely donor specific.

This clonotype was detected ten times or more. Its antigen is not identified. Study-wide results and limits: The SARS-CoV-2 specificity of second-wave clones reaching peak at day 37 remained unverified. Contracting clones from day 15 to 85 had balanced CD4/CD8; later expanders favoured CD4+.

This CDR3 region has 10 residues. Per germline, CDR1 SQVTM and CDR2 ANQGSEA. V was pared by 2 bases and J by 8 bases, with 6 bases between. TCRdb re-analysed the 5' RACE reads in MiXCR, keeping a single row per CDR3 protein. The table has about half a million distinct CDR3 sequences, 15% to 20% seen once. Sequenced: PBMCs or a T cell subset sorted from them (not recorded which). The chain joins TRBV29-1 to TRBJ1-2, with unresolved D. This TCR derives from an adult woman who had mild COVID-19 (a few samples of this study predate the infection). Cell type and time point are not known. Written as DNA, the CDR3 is TGCAGCGTTGAAACTCACGGCTACACCTTC. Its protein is CSVETHGYTF.